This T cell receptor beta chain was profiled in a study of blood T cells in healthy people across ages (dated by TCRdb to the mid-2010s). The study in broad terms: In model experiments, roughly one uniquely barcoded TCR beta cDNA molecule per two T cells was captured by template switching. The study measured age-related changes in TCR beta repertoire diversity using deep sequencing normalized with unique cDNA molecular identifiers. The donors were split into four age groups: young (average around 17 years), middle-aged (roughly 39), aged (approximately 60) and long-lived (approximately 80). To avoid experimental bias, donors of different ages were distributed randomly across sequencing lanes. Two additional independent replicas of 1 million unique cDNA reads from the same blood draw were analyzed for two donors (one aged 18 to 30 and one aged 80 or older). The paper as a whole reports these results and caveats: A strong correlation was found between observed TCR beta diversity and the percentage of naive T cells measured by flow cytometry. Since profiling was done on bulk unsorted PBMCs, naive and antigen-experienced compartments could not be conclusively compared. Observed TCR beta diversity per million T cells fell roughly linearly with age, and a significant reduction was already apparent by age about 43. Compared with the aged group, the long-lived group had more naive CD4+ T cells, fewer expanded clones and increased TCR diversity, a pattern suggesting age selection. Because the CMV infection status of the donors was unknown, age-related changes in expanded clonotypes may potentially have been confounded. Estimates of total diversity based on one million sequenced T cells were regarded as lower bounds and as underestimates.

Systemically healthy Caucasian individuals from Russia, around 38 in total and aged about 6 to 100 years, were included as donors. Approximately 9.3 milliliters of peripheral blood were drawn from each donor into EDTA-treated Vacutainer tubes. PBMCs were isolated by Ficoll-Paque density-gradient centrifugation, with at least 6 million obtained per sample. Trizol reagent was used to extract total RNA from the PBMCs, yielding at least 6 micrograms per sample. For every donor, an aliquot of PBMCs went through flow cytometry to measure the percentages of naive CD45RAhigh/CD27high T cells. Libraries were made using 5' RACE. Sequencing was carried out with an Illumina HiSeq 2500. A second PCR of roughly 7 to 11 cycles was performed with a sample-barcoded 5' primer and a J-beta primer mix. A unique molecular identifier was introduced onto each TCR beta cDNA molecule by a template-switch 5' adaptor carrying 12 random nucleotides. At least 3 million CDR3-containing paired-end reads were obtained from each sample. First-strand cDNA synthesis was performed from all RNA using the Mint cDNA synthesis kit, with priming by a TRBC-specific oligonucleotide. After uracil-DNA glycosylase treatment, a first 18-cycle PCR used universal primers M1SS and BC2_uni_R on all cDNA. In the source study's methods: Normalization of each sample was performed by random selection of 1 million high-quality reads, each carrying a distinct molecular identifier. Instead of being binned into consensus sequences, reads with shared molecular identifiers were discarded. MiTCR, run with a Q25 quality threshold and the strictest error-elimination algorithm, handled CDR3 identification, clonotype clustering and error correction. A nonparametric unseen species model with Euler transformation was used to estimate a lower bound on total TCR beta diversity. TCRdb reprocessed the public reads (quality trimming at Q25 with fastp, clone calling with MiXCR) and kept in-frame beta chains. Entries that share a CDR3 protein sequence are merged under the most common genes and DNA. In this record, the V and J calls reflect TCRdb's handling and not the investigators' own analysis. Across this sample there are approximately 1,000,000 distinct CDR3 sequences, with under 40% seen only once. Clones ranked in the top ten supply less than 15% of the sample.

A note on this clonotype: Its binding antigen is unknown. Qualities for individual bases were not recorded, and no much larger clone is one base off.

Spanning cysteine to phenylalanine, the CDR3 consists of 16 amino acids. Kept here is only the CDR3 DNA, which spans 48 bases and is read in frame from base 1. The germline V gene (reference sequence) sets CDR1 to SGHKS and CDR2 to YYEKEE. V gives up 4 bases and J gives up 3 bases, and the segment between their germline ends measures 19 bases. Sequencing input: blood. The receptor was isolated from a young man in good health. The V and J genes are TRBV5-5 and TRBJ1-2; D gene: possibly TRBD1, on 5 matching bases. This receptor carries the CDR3 CASSLSGAKWDYGYTF. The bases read TGTGCCAGCAGCCTCTCCGGGGCCAAATGGGACTATGGCTACACCTTC.